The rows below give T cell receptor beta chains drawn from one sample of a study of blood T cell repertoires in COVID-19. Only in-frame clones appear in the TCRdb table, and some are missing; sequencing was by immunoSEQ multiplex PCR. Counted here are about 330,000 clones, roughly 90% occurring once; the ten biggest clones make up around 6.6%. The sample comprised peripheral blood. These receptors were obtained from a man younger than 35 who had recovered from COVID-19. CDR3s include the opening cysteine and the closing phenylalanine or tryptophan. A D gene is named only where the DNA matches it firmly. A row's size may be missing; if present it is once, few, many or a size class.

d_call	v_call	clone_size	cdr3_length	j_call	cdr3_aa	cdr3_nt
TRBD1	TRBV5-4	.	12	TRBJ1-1	CASSGPGQTAFF	TGTGCCAGCAGCGGACCGGGACAGACGGCTTTCTTT
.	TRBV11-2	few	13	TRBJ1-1	CASSRQENTEAFF	TGTGCCAGCAGCCGACAGGAAAACACTGAAGCTTTCTTT
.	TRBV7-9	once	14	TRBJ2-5	CASSPPEGWETQYF	TGTGCCAGCAGCCCGCCGGAGGGGTGGGAGACCCAGTACTTC
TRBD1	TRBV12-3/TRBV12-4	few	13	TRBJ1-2	CASTWTGIYGYTF	TGTGCCAGCACCTGGACAGGAATATATGGCTACACCTTC
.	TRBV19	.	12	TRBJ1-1	CASSAGNTEAFF	TGTGCCAGTAGTGCAGGGAACACTGAAGCTTTCTTT
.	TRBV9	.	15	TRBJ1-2	CASSTGQFTNYGYTF	TGTGCCAGCAGCACAGGGCAATTCACTAACTATGGCTACACCTTC
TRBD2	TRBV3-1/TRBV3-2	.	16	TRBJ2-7	CASSPHRLAGGDEQYF	TGTGCCAGCAGCCCCCATCGACTAGCGGGAGGGGACGAGCAGTACTTC
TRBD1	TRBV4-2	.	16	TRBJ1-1	CASSQSGTGLDTEAFF	TGTGCCAGCAGCCAATCCGGGACAGGGTTGGACACTGAAGCTTTCTTT
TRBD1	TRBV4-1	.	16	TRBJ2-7	CASSQEGTGSTYEQYF	TGCGCCAGCAGCCAAGAAGGGACAGGGAGTACCTACGAGCAGTACTTC
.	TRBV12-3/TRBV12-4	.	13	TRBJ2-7	CASSFGRGYEQYF	TGTGCCAGCAGTTTTGGACGGGGCTACGAGCAGTACTTC
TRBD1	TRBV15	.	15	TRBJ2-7	CATSKAGQGSYEQYF	TGTGCCACCAGCAAAGCGGGACAGGGTTCCTACGAGCAGTACTTC
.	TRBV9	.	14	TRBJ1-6	CASKLAGVDSPLHF	TGTGCCAGTAAGTTAGCGGGGGTTGATTCACCCCTCCACTTT
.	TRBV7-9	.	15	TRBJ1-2	CASSLGQVGTYGYTF	TGTGCCAGCAGCTTAGGACAGGTGGGGACCTATGGCTACACCTTC
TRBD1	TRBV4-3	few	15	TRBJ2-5	CASSQDLGQQETQYF	TGCGCCAGCAGCCAAGATCTGGGACAGCAAGAGACCCAGTACTTC
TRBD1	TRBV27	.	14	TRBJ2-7	CASSPSGTGGEQYF	TGTGCCAGCAGCCCTTCCGGGACAGGGGGCGAGCAGTACTTC
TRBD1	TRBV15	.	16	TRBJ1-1	CATSNPQGAHNTEAFF	TGTGCCACCAGCAACCCACAGGGGGCCCACAACACTGAAGCTTTCTTT
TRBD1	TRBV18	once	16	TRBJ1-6	CASSETGTFNNSPLHF	TGTGCCAGCTCGGAGACAGGGACCTTTAATAATTCACCCCTCCACTTT
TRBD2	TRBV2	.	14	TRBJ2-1	CACNKRDSYNEQFF	TGTGCCTGTAATAAGCGGGACTCCTACAATGAGCAGTTCTTC
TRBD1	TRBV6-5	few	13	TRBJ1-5	CASRTGGNQPQHF	TGTGCCAGCAGGACAGGGGGCAATCAGCCCCAGCATTTT
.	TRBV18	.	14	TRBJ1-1	CASTLTGQNTEAFF	TGTGCCAGCACCTTAACGGGACAGAACACTGAAGCTTTCTTT
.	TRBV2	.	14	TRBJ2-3	CASSQAASTDTQYF	TGTGCCAGCAGTCAGGCAGCTAGCACAGATACGCAGTATTTT
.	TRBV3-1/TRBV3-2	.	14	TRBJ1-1	CASSQEGGSLEAFF	TGTGCCAGCAGCCAAGAAGGGGGAAGTCTTGAAGCTTTCTTT
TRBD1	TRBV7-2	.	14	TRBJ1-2	CASSSTTGVGGYTF	TGTGCCAGCAGCTCGACAACAGGGGTCGGGGGCTACACCTTC
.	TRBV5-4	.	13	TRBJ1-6	CASNIGDNSPLHF	TGTGCCAGCAACATAGGGGATAATTCACCCCTCCACTTT
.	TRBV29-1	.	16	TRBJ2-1	CSVPRGQNMLYNEQFF	TGCAGCGTCCCTCGTGGACAAAACATGCTCTACAATGAGCAGTTCTTC
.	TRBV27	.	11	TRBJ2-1	CASRGGHEQFF	TGTGCCAGTAGGGGAGGCCATGAGCAGTTCTTC
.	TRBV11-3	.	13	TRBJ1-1	CASSFQGNTEAFF	TGTGCCAGCAGCTTTCAGGGGAACACTGAAGCTTTCTTT
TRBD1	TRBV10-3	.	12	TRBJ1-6	CAIRTGDSPLHF	TGTGCCATCAGGACAGGGGATTCACCCCTCCACTTT
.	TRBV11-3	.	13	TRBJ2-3	CASSSQSTDTQYF	TGTGCCAGCAGTTCGCAGAGCACAGATACGCAGTATTTT
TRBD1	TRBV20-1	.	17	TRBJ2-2	CSASGIRQGFYTGELFF	TGCAGTGCTAGTGGGATACGACAGGGCTTCTACACCGGGGAGCTGTTTTTT
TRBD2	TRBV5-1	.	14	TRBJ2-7	CASSLAGGPYEQYF	TGCGCCAGCAGCTTGGCGGGAGGGCCCTACGAGCAGTACTTC
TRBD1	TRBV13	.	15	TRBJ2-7	CASSLGLGQGDEQYF	TGTGCCAGCAGCTTAGGCCTTGGACAGGGGGACGAGCAGTACTTC
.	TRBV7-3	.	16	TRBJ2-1	CASSLEGGASSKEQFF	TGTGCCAGCAGCTTAGAAGGGGGGGCCTCATCGAAGGAGCAGTTCTTC
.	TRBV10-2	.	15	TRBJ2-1	CASSGDSYSYNEQFF	TGCGCCAGCAGTGGGGACTCCTACTCCTACAATGAGCAGTTCTTC
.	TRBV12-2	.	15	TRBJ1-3	CASRRQKDSGNTIYF	TGTGCAAGTCGGAGGCAGAAGGACTCTGGAAACACCATATATTTT
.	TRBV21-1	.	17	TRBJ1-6	CASSSASGTGNNSPLHF	TGTGCCAGCAGCTCCGCCTCCGGGACAGGGAATAATTCACCCCTCCACTTT
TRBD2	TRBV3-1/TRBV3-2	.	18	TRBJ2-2	CASRIGSSGGPNTGELFF	TGTGCCAGCAGGATAGGGAGTAGCGGGGGCCCGAACACCGGGGAGCTGTTTTTT
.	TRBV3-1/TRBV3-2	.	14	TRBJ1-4	CASSHGAPPQKLFF	TGTGCCAGCAGCCACGGAGCACCCCCTCAAAAACTGTTTTTT
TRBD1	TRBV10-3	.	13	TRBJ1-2	CAISEGQNYGYTF	TGTGCCATCTCTGAGGGACAGAACTATGGCTACACCTTC
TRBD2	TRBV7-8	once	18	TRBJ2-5	CASSFEPGLAGGKETQYF	TGTGCCAGCAGCTTCGAACCGGGACTAGCGGGGGGGAAGGAGACCCAGTACTTC
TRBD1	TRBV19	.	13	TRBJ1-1	CASGQGARTEAFF	TGTGCCAGTGGACAGGGGGCGAGGACTGAAGCTTTCTTT
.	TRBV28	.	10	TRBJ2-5	CASGSETQYF	TGTGCCAGCGGCTCAGAGACCCAGTACTTC
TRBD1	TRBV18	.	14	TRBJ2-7	CASSQRQGSYEQYF	TGTGCCAGCTCTCAGAGACAGGGGAGCTACGAGCAGTACTTC
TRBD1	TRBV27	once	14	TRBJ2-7	CASRGTGGHYEQYF	TGTGCCAGCCGCGGGACAGGGGGCCACTACGAGCAGTACTTC
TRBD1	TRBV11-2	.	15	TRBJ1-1	CASSPRQGARGEAFF	TGTGCCAGCAGCCCGCGACAGGGGGCTAGAGGTGAAGCTTTCTTT
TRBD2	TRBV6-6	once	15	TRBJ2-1	CASSSPGTTYNEQFF	TGTGCCAGCAGTTCACCCGGGACTACCTACAATGAGCAGTTCTTC
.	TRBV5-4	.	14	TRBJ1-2	CASSFYGGNYGYTF	TGTGCCAGCAGCTTCTATGGCGGGAACTATGGCTACACCTTC
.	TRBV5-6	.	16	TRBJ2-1	CASSPFGGRHHNEQFF	TGTGCCAGCAGCCCATTCGGCGGAAGGCACCACAATGAGCAGTTCTTC
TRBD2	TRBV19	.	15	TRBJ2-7	CASSIVSGSEYEQYF	TGTGCCAGTAGTATTGTCAGCGGGAGTGAGTACGAGCAGTACTTC
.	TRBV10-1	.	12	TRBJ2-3	CASSESGDTQYF	TGCGCCAGCAGTGAGTCCGGGGATACGCAGTATTTT
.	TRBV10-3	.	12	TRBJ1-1	CAISEGTREAFF	TGTGCCATCAGTGAGGGGACACGTGAAGCTTTCTTT
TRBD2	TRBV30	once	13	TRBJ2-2	CAKSGVFEGELFF	TGTGCCAAAAGCGGGGTTTTCGAGGGGGAGCTGTTTTTT
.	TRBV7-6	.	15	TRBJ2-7	CASSLVASSSYEQYF	TGTGCCAGCAGCTTGGTCGCGAGTAGCTCCTACGAGCAGTACTTC
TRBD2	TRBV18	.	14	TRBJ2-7	CASSPQREGDEQYF	TGTGCCAGCTCACCTCAGCGGGAGGGCGACGAGCAGTACTTC
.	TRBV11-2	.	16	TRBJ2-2	CASSQIGLSNTGELFF	TGTGCCAGCAGCCAGATTGGCCTTTCGAACACCGGGGAGCTGTTTTTT
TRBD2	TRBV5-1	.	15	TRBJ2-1	CASRGSGLGASEQFF	TGCGCCAGCAGGGGATCGGGACTAGGTGCTAGTGAGCAGTTCTTC
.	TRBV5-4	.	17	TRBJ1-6	CASSHTGTSSYNSPLHF	TGTGCCAGCAGCCACACAGGGACGAGCTCCTATAATTCACCCCTCCACTTT
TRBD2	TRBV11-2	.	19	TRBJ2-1	CASSSVNPKNSGGYNEQFF	TGTGCCAGCAGCTCCGTTAACCCAAAAAATAGCGGGGGCTACAATGAGCAGTTCTTC
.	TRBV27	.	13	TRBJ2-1	CASSSTGGAEQFF	TGTGCCAGCAGTAGTACAGGGGGGGCTGAGCAGTTCTTC
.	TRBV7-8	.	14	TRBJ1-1	CASSLVPGNTEAFF	TGTGCCAGCAGCTTAGTGCCGGGGAACACTGAAGCTTTCTTT